The 11 T cell receptor beta chains presented below share a single source sample, sequenced in a study of quantifying T cell responses using KT2 cells. Study background: RNA was reverse transcribed with TCR alpha and beta constant-region primers.

A single-stranded UMI oligo with SP2 sequence was ligated to cDNA 3' ends. An equimolar mix of RC1.1 and RC1.2 primed the beta chain across TRBC1 and TRBC2. TCRdb itself ran the UMI-ligation and nested PCR reads through MiXCR, one entry per CDR3 protein. The repertoire holds some 50,000 distinct CDR3 sequences, with 11% as singletons. Sequencing used PBMCs spiked with cells of the T cell clone KT2. All receptors come from a human donor.

J is TRBJ2-3 and V is TRBV20-1; D gene unclear. The CDR3 totals 13 residues. Trimming pared 3 bases from V and 3 bases from J, leaving 10 bases between. In germline, CDR1 is DFQATT, CDR2 SNEGSKA (reference sequence). The CDR3 nucleotides read TGCAGTGCTAGCACCTCCGGGACAGATACGCAGTATTTT. This sequence encodes CSASTSGTDTQYF.

In regard to this clonotype: With a much larger clone just one base away, this may be a read error. The gene calls are TRBV6-4 and TRBJ2-2; D possibly corresponds to TRBD1 (6 bases). Germline CDR1 reads MRHNA; CDR2 reads SNTAGT. This CDR3 spans 14 amino acids. This chain's CDR3 is CASSDSGDTRELFF. The CDR3 DNA reads TGTGCCAGCAGTGACTCGGGGGACACCAGGGAGCTGTTTTTT.

This clonotype showed up just a few times. V and J are TRBV11-2 and TRBJ1-2; D not resolved. In germline, CDR1 is SGHAT, CDR2 FQNNGV. V was cut by 0 bases and J by 8 bases, with 10 bases left in between. The CDR3 spans 13 residues. Here the CDR3 DNA reads TGTGCCAGCAGCTTAGATCGGGCTGGAGGCTACACCTTC. Translating gives CASSLDRAGGYTF.

The rearrangement links TRBV4-1 to TRBJ1-4; TRBD1 matches 7 bases. V lost 4 bases, J lost 3 bases, and 2 bases stayed unmatched. The CDR3 is made up of 14 amino acids. Germline V gene lookup returns CDR1 MGHRA and CDR2 YSYEKL. CDR3 sequence reads: CASSRDRSNEKLFF. The CDR3 bases are TGCGCCAGCAGCCGGGACAGATCTAATGAAAAACTGTTTTTT.

This clonotype has a handful of counts. The J gene is TRBJ2-3, the V gene TRBV24-1; 8 bases are shared with TRBD1. The CDR3 has 16 amino acids. Germline V gene data show CDR1 as KGHDR and CDR2 as SFDVKD. With 4 bases clipped from V and 4 bases from J, the junction kept 9 bases outside the gene matches. The CDR3 sequence: CATSDQTGVRPDTQYF. CDR3 nucleotides: TGTGCCACCAGTGACCAGACAGGGGTCCGGCCAGATACGCAGTATTTT.

The V gene is TRBV23-1, the J gene TRBJ1-5; 7 bases align to TRBD1. TRBV23-1 carries the ORF label, with uncertain function. Trimming took 4 bases from V and 3 from J; bases not matched to a gene: 12. CDR3 length: 17 amino acids. DNA of the CDR3: TGCGCCAGCAGTCTAGCAATTAAAGGACAGGTCAATCAGCCCCAGCATTTT. Translating it yields CASSLAIKGQVNQPQHF.

The V gene is TRBV12-3 or TRBV12-4, the J gene TRBJ1-4; the D gene is possibly TRBD1 (6 bases). V was cut by 5 bases and J by 0 bases, with 19 bases left in between. CDR3 length: 18 amino acids. CDR3 region: CASSPTGSYDPTNEKLFF. CDR3 coding DNA: TGTGCCAGCAGTCCGACAGGTTCTTACGACCCAACTAATGAAAAACTGTTTTTT.

This clonotype was recorded many times. The chain has TRBV20-1 and TRBJ2-1; TRBD1 matches at 9 bases. CDR1 and CDR2 from the germline V gene are DFQATT and SNEGSKA (reference sequence). This CDR3 has 16 residues. The V and J ends lost 1 base and 7 bases, in that order; junction bases with no gene match: 11. The CDR3 here is CSARGFGTGKQNEQFF. CDR3 DNA sequence: TGCAGTGCTAGAGGGTTCGGGACAGGGAAGCAGAATGAGCAGTTCTTC.

This clonotype was observed a handful of times. The genes are TRBV28 and TRBJ1-1, with a tentative D call TRBD1 (5 bases). The CDR3 has 16 amino acids. V shed 8 bases and J shed 10 bases, with 29 bases lying between them. The germline V gene encodes CDR1 MDHEN and CDR2 SYDVKM. The CDR3 here is CASYYEWGGGLARAFF. In DNA, the CDR3 is TGTGCCAGCTATTATGAATGGGGGGGGGGACTGGCGAGAGCTTTCTTT.

This chain links TRBV20-1 with TRBJ1-2; tentative D call: TRBD1 (6 bases). The V end was cut by 6 bases, the J end by 0 bases, with 11 bases between. This CDR3 is built from 13 residues. Germline V lookup: CDR1 DFQATT, CDR2 SNEGSKA (reference sequence). The CDR3 reads CSAVGQTNYGYTF. The CDR3 nucleotides read TGCAGTGCCGTCGGACAGACTAACTATGGCTACACCTTC.

The sample holds many counts of this clonotype. The chain combines TRBV20-1 with TRBJ2-2, with D possibly matching TRBD2 (6 bases). The length of the CDR3 is 17 residues. V gave up 1 base and J gave up 2 bases, with 17 bases separating them. Germline CDR1 and CDR2: DFQATT and SNEGSKA (reference sequence). The CDR3 loop reads CSARVARGDFNTGELFF. DNA of the CDR3: TGCAGTGCTAGAGTGGCCCGTGGGGACTTCAACACCGGGGAGCTGTTTTTT.